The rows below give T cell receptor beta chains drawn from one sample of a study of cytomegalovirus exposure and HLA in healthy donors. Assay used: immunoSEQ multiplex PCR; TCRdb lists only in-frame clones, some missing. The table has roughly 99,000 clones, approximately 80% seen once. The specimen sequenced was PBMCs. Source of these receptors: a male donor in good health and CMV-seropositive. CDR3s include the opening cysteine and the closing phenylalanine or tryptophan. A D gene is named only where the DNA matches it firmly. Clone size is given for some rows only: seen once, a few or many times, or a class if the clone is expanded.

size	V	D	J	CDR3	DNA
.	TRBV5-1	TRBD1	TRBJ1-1	CASRSTGTANTEAFF	TGCGCCAGCAGGTCGACCGGGACAGCGAACACTGAAGCTTTCTTT
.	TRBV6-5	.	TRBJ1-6	CASTAGRGSPLHF	TGTGCCAGCACCGCGGGGAGAGGTTCACCCCTCCACTTT
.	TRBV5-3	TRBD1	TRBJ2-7	CARSCTGTGDDEQYF	TGTGCCAGAAGCTGTACCGGGACAGGGGATGACGAGCAGTACTTC
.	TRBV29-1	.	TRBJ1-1	CSVEWGLRSEAFF	TGCAGCGTTGAATGGGGCCTACGAAGTGAAGCTTTCTTT
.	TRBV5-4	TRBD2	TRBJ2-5	CASSRTGGEGETQYF	TGTGCCAGCAGCCGAACTGGCGGGGAGGGAGAGACCCAGTACTTC
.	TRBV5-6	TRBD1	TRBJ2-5	CASSQGQGDRETQYF	TGTGCCAGCAGCCAAGGACAGGGGGATCGAGAGACCCAGTACTTC
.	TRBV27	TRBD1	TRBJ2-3	CASSPRTGLKPDTQYF	TGTGCCAGCAGCCCAAGGACAGGGCTAAAGCCAGATACGCAGTATTTT
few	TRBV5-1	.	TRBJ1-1	CASRGASNTEAFF	TGCGCCAGCAGAGGGGCTTCGAACACTGAAGCTTTCTTT
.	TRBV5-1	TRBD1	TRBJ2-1	CASSIRQGAHEQFF	TGCGCCAGCAGCATTCGACAGGGGGCCCATGAGCAGTTCTTC
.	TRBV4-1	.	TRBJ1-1	CASSPESLGNTEAFF	TGCGCCAGCAGCCCCGAGAGTCTCGGGAACACTGAAGCTTTCTTT
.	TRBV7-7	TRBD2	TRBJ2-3	CASSPTRSQRGTDTQYF	TGTGCTAGCAGCCCCACTCGAAGCCAGCGGGGGACAGATACGCAGTATTTT
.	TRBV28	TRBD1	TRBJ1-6	CASRDRVSSPLHF	TGTGCCAGCAGGGACAGGGTGAGTTCACCCCTCCACTTT
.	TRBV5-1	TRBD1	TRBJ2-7	CASSRGTGGIDEQYF	TGCGCCAGCAGCCGAGGGACAGGGGGCATCGACGAGCAGTACTTC
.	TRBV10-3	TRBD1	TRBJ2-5	CAISGQGGIQETQYF	TGTGCCATCAGTGGACAGGGGGGGATCCAAGAGACCCAGTACTTC
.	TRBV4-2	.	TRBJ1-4	CASGRKGTTNEKLFF	TGTGCCAGCGGAAGAAAGGGGACAACTAATGAAAAACTGTTTTTT
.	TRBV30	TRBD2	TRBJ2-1	CAWSRLAGGPWNNEQFF	TGTGCCTGGAGTCGGCTAGCGGGGGGGCCTTGGAACAATGAGCAGTTCTTC
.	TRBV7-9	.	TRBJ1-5	CASSQDRFNQPQHF	TGTGCCAGCAGCCAAGACAGATTCAATCAGCCCCAGCATTTT
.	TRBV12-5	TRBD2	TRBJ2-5	CASGQGLAGTQEAQYF	TGTGCTAGTGGTCAGGGACTAGCGGGGACCCAAGAGGCCCAGTACTTC
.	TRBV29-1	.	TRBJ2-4	CSVEYGQTKNIQYF	TGCAGCGTTGAGTATGGGCAGACCAAAAACATTCAGTACTTC
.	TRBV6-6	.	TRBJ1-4	CASSGEGNEKLFF	TGTGCCAGCAGCGGGGAGGGGAATGAAAAACTGTTTTTT
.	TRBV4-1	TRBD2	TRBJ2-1	CASSPGLAGGNEQFF	TGCGCCAGCAGCCCCGGACTAGCGGGGGGCAATGAGCAGTTCTTC
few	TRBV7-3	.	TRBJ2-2	CASSLTYAGVLGTGELFF	TGTGCCAGCAGCTTAACTTATGCAGGGGTCCTCGGCACCGGGGAGCTGTTTTTT
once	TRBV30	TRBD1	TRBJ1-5	CAWSVQGAQPQHF	TGTGCCTGGAGTGTACAGGGGGCTCAGCCCCAGCATTTT
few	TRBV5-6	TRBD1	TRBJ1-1	CASSRDRGHTEAFF	TGTGCCAGCAGCAGGGACAGGGGGCACACTGAAGCTTTCTTT
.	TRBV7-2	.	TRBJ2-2	CASTVHRATGELFF	TGTGCCAGCACCGTCCACAGGGCCACCGGGGAGCTGTTTTTT
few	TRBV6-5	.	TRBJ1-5	CASAINSNQPQHF	TGTGCCAGCGCGATAAATAGCAATCAGCCCCAGCATTTT
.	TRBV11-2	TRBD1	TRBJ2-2	CASRRDRGRTGELFF	TGTGCCAGCAGAAGAGACAGGGGGCGAACCGGGGAGCTGTTTTTT
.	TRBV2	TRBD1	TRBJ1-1	CASSEARGQGNTEAFF	TGTGCCAGCAGTGAAGCGAGGGGACAGGGGAACACTGAAGCTTTCTTT
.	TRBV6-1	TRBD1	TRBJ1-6	CASSEGQGGSPLHF	TGTGCCAGCAGTGAGGGACAGGGGGGTTCACCCCTCCACTTT
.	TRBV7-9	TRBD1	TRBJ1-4	CASSLAGTDEKLFF	TGTGCCAGCAGCTTAGCGGGGACAGATGAAAAACTGTTTTTT
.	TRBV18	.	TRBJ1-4	CASSPPRDSNEKLFF	TGTGCCAGCTCACCACCCCGGGATAGTAATGAAAAACTGTTTTTT
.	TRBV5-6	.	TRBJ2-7	CASSLYSAIEQYF	TGCGCCAGCAGCTTGTACAGTGCCATCGAGCAGTACTTC
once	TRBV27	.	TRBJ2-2	CASSLPRGGVAGELFF	TGTGCCAGCAGTTTACCTCGAGGGGGGGTCGCCGGGGAGCTGTTTTTT
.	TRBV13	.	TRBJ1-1	CASSPTVGLNTEAFF	TGTGCCAGCAGCCCGACAGTGGGGTTGAACACTGAAGCTTTCTTT
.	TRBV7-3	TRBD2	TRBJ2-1	CASSFPGRGYNEQFF	TGTGCCAGCAGCTTTCCCGGGAGGGGTTACAATGAGCAGTTCTTC
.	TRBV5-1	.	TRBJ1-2	CASSSQSQAPYGYTF	TGCGCCAGCAGCTCACAATCACAGGCTCCCTATGGCTACACCTTC
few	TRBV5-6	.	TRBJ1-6	CASSFRTANSPLHF	TGTGCCAGCAGCTTCAGGACAGCTAATTCACCCCTCCACTTT
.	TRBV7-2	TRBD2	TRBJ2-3	CASSPRGGDTQYF	TGTGCCAGCAGCCCCCGGGGGGGAGATACGCAGTATTTT
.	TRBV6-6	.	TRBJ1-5	CASGGTNQPQHF	TGTGCCAGTGGGGGGACGAACCAGCCCCAGCATTTT
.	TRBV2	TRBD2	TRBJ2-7	CASSEARAGGNEQYF	TGTGCCAGCAGTGAAGCGCGAGCGGGGGGGAACGAGCAGTACTTC
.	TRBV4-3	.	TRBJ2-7	CASSQEGSNYEQYF	TGCGCCAGCAGCCAAGAGGGCAGCAACTACGAGCAGTACTTC
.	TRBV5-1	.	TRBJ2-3	CASSLDRFTGTQYF	TGCGCCAGCAGCTTGGATCGCTTCACAGGTACGCAGTATTTT
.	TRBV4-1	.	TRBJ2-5	CASSQPTSGLETQYF	TGCGCCAGCAGCCAACCTACGAGCGGCCTCGAGACCCAGTACTTC
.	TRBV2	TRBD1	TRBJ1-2	CASSDVTGVYGYTF	TGTGCCAGCAGTGATGTGACAGGGGTTTATGGCTACACCTTC
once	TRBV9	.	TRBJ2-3	CASSSAGAPHTDTQYF	TGTGCCAGCAGCAGCGCGGGGGCCCCTCACACAGATACGCAGTATTTT
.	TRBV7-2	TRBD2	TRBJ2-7	CASSEGSGADYEQYF	TGTGCCAGCAGTGAAGGTAGCGGGGCCGATTACGAGCAGTACTTC
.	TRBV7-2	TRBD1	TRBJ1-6	CASSFRGQGSGNSPLHF	TGTGCCAGCAGCTTTAGGGGACAGGGATCCGGGAATTCACCCCTCCACTTT
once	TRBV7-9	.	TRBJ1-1	CASSLILTGLNTEAFF	TGTGCCAGCAGTCTCATTTTGACAGGTTTGAACACTGAAGCTTTCTTT
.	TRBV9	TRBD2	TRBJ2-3	CASSVLTSGSVTDTQYF	TGTGCCAGCAGCGTATTGACTAGCGGGAGTGTCACAGATACGCAGTATTTT
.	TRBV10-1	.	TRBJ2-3	CASSEVSSTDTQYF	TGCGCCAGCAGTGAAGTCAGTTCCACAGATACGCAGTATTTT
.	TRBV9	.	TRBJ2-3	CASSVAGGATDTQYF	TGTGCCAGCAGCGTGGCGGGCGGGGCCACAGATACGCAGTATTTT
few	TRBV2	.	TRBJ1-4	CASSIREENPKLFF	TGTGCCAGCAGTATCAGGGAAGAGAACCCTAAACTGTTTTTT
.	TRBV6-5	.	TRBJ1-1	CASSFRRGSTEAFF	TGTGCCAGCAGTTTCCGTCGGGGGTCCACTGAAGCTTTCTTT
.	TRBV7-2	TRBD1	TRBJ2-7	CASSARQGWYEQYF	TGTGCCAGCAGCGCCCGACAGGGTTGGTACGAGCAGTACTTC
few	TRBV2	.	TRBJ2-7	CASRILREQYF	TGTGCCAGCAGGATTCTGCGCGAGCAGTACTTC
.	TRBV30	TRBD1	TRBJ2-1	CAWSDTGGGSYNEQFF	TGTGCCTGGAGCGATACAGGGGGCGGCTCCTACAATGAGCAGTTCTTC